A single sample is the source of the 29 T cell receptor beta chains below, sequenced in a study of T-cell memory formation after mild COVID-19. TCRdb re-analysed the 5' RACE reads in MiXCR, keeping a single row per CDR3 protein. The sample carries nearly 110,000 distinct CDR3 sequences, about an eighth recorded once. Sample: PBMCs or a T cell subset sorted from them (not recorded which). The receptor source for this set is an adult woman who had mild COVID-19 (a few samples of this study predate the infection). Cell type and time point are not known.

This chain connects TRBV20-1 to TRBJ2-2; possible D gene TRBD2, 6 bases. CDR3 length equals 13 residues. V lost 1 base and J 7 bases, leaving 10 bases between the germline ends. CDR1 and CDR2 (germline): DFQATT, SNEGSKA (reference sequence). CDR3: CSARGQGGGELFF. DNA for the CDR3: TGCAGTGCTAGAGGTCAGGGAGGCGGGGAGCTGTTTTTT.

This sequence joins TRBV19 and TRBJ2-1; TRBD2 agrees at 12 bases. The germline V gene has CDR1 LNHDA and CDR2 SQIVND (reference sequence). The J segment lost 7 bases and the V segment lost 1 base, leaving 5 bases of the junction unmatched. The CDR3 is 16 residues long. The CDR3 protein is CASSIASGLAGNEQFF. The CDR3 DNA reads TGTGCCAGTAGTATAGCTTCTGGACTAGCGGGAAATGAGCAGTTCTTC.

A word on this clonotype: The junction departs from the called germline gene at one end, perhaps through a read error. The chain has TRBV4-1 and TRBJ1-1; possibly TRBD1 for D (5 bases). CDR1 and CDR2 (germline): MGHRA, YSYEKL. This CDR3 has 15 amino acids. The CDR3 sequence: CASSQEGVMKTEAFF. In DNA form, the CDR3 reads TGCGCCAGCAGCCAAGAGGGGGTAATGAAGACTGAAGCTTTCTTT.

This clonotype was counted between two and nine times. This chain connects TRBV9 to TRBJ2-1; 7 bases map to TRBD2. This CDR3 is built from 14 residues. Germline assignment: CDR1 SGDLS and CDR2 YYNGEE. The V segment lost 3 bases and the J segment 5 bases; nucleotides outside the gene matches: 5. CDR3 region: CASSELAAHNEQFF. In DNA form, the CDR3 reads TGTGCCAGCAGCGAGCTAGCGGCCCACAATGAGCAGTTCTTC.

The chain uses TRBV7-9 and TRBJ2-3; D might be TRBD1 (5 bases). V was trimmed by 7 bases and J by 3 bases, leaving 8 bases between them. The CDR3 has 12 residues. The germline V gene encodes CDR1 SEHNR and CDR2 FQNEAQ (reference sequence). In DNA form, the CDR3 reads TGTGCCAGCAAAGGGGCGACAGATACGCAGTATTTT. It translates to CASKGATDTQYF.

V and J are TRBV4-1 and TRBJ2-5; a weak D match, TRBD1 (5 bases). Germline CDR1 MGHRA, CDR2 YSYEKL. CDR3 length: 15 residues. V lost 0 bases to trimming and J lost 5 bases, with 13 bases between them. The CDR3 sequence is CASSQDHLQVETQYF. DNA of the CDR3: TGCGCCAGCAGCCAAGATCACCTACAGGTGGAGACCCAGTACTTC.

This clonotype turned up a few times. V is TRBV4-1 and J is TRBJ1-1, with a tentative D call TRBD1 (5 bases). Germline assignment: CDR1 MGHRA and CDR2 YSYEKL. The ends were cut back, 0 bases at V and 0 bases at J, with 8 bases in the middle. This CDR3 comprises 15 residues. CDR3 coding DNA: TGCGCCAGCAGCCAAGAAAGACAGATGAACACTGAAGCTTTCTTT. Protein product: CASSQERQMNTEAFF.

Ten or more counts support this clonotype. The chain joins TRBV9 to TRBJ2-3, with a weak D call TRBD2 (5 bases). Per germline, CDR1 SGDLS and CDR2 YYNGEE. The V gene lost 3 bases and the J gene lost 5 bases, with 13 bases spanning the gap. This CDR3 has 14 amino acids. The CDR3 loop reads CASSGTLPGDTQYF. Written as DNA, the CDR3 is TGTGCCAGCAGCGGGACTCTCCCCGGAGATACGCAGTATTTT. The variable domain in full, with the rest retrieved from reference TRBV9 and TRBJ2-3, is DSGVTQTPKHLITATGQRVTLRCSPRSGDLSVYWYQQSLDQGLQFLIQYYNGEERAKGNILERFSAQQFPDLHSELNLSSLELGDSALYFCASSGTLPGDTQYFGPGTRLTVL.

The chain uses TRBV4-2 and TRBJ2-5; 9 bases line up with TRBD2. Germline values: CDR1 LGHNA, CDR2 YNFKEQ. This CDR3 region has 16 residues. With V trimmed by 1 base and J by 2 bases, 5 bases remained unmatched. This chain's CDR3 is CASSQAIAGAQETQYF. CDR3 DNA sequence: TGTGCCAGCAGCCAAGCGATAGCGGGAGCGCAAGAGACCCAGTACTTC.

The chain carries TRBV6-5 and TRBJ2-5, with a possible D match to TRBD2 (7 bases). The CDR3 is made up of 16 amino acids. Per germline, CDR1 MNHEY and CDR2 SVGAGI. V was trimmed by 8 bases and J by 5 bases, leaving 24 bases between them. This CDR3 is CASGKTGGMGGETQYF. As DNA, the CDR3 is TGTGCCAGCGGAAAAACGGGGGGCATGGGAGGGGAGACCCAGTACTTC.

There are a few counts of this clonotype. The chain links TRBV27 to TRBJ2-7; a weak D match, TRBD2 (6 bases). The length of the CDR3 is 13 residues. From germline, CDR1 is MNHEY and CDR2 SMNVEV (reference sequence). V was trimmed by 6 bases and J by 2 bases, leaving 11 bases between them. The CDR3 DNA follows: TGTGCCAGCAGCCCTAGCGCACCCTACGAGCAGTACTTC. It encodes CASSPSAPYEQYF.

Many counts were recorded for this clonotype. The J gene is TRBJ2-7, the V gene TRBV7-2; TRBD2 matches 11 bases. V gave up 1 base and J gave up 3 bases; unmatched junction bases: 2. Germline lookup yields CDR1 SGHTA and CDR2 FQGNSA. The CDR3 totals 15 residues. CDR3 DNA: TGTGCCAGCAGCTTAGTACTAGCGGGAGACTACGAGCAGTACTTC. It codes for CASSLVLAGDYEQYF.

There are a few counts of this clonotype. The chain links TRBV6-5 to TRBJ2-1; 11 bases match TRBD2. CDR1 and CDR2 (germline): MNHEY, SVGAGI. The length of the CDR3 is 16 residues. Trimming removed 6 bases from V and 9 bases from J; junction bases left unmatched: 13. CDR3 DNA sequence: TGTGCCAGCAGCGAACTAGCGGGGGTACAACGTGGTGAGCAGTTCTTC. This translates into CASSELAGVQRGEQFF.

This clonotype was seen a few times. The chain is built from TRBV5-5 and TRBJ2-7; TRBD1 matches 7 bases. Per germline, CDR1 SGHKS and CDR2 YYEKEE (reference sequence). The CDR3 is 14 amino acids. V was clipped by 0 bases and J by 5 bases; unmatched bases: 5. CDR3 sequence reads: CASSLGAGGDEQYF. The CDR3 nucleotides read TGTGCCAGCAGCTTGGGCGCAGGGGGTGACGAGCAGTACTTC.

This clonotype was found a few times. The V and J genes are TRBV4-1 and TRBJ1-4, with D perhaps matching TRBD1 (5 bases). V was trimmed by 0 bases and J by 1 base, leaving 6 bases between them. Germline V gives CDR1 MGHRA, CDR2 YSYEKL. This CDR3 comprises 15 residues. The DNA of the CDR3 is TGCGCCAGCAGCCAAGAAGGGGAAACTAATGAAAAACTGTTTTTT. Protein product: CASSQEGETNEKLFF.

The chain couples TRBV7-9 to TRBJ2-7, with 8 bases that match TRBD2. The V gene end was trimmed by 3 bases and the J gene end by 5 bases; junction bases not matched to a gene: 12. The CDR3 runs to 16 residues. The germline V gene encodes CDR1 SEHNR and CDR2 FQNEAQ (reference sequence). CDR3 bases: TGTGCCAGCAGCTTGGGACACCAAGCGGGAGTCCACGAGCAGTACTTC. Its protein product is CASSLGHQAGVHEQYF.

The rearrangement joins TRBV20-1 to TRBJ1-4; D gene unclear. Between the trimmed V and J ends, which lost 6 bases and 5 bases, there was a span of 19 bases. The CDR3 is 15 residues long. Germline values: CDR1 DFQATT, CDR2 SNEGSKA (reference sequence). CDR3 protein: CSADTGRQANEKLFF. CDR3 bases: TGCAGTGCAGACACCGGGAGGCAGGCAAATGAAAAACTGTTTTTT.

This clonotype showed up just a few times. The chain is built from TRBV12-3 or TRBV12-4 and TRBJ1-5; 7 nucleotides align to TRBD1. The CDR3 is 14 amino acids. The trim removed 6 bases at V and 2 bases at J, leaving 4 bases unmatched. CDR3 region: CASRFRGGNQPQHF. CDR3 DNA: TGTGCCAGCAGGTTCAGGGGGGGCAATCAGCCCCAGCATTTT.

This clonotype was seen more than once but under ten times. CDR3 sequence (DNA): TGTGCCAGCAGCCAAGAGGCTAGCGGGAGGATGCCCTACAATGAGCAGTTCTTC. Its protein product is CASSQEASGRMPYNEQFF. This sequence joins TRBV4-2 and TRBJ2-1; 11 nucleotides align to TRBD2. Trimming at V came to 0 bases and at J to 2 bases, leaving 6 bases not matched to a gene. This CDR3 contains 18 residues. The V gene's germline CDR1 is LGHNA and CDR2 YNFKEQ.

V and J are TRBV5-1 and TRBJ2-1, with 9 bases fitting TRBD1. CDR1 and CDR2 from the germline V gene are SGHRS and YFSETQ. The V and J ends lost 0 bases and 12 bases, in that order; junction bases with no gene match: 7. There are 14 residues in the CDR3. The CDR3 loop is CASSLVGTGGPQFF. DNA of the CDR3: TGCGCCAGCAGCTTGGTGGGTACAGGGGGCCCGCAGTTCTTC.

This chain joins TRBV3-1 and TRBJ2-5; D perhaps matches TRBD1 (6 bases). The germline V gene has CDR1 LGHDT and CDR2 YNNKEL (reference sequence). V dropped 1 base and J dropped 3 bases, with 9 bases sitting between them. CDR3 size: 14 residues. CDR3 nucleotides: TGTGCCAGCAGCCAAGCCTCAGGGGAAGAGACCCAGTACTTC. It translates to CASSQASGEETQYF.

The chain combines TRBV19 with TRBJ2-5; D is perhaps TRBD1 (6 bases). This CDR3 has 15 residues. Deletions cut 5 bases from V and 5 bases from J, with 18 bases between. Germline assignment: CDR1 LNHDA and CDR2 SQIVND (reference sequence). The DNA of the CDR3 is TGTGCCAGTAGTCCCACGCGAGGGACAATGGAGACCCAGTACTTC. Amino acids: CASSPTRGTMETQYF.

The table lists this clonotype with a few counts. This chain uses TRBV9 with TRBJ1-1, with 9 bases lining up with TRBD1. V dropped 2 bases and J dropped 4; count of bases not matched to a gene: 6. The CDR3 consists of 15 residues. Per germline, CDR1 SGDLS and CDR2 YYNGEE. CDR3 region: CASSVAGTGSTEAFF. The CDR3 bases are TGTGCCAGCAGCGTCGCCGGGACAGGGTCCACTGAAGCTTTCTTT.

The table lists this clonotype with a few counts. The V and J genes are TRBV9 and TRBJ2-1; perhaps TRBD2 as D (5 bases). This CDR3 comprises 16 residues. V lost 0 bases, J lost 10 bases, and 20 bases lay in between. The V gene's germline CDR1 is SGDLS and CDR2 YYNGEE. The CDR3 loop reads CASSVVAGPTLGEQFF. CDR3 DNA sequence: TGTGCCAGCAGCGTAGTTGCGGGCCCCACCCTGGGGGAGCAGTTCTTC.

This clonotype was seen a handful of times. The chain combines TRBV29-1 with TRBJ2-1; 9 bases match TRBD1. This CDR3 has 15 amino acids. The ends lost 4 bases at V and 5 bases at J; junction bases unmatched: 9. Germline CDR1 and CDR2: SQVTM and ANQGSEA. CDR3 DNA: TGCAGCGTTGTTTACTTTGACAGGGGGAACAATGAGCAGTTCTTC. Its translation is CSVVYFDRGNNEQFF.

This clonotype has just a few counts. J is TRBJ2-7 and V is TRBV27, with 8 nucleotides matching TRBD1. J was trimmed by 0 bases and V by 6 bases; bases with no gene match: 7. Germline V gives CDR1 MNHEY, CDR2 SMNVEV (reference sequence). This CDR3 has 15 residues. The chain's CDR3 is CASSSLTGDSYEQYF. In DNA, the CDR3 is TGTGCCAGCAGCTCTTTGACAGGGGACTCCTACGAGCAGTACTTC.

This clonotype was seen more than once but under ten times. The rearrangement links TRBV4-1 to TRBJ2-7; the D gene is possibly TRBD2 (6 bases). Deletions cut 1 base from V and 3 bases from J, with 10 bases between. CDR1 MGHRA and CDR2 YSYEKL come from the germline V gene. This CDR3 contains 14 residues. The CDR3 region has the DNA TGCGCCAGCAGCCAAGGCGGGGATGTCTACGAGCAGTACTTC. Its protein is CASSQGGDVYEQYF.

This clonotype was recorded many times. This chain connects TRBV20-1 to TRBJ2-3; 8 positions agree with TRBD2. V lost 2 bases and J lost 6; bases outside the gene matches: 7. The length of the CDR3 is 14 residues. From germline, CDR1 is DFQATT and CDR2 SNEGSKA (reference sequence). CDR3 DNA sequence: TGCAGTGCTAGAATAGCGGGGTATTCTGATACGCAGTATTTT. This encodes CSARIAGYSDTQYF.

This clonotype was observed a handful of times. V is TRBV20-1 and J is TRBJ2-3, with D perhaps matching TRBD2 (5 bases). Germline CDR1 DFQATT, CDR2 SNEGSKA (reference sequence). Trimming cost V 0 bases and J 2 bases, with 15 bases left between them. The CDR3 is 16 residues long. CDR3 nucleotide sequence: TGCAGTGCTAGAGATAGGGAGCGTCTCGACACAGATACGCAGTATTTT. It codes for CSARDRERLDTDTQYF.